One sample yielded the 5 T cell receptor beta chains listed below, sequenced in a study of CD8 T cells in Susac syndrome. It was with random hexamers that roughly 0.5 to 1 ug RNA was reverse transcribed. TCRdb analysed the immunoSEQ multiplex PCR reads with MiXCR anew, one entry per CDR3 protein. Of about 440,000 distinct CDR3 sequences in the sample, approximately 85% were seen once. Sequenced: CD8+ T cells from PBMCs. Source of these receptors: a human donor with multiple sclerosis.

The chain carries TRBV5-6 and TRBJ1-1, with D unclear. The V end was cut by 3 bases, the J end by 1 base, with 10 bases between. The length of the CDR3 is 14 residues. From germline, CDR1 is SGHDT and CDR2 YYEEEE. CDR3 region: CASSYTGRNTEAFF. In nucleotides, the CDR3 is TGTGCCAGCAGCTACACCGGGAGGAACACTGAAGCTTTCTTT.

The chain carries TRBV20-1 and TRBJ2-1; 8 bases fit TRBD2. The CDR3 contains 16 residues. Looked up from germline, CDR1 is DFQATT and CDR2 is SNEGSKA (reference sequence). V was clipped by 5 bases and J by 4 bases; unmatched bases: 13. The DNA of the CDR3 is TGCAGTGCTGCCGGGGGGGGCCTAGCGGAATACAATGAGCAGTTCTTC. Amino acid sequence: CSAAGGGLAEYNEQFF.

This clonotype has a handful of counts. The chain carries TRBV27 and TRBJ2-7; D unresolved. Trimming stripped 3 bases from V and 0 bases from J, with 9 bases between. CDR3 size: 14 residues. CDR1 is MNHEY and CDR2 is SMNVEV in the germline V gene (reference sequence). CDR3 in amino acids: CASSLSLSSYEQYF. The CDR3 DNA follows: TGTGCCAGCAGTTTGTCACTATCCTCCTACGAGCAGTACTTC.

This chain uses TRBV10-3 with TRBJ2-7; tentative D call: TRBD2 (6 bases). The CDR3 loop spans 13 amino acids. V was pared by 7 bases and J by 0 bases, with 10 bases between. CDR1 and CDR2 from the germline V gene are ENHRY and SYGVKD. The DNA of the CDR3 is TGTGCCATCACTGGCGGGGCCTCCTACGAGCAGTACTTC. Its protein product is CAITGGASYEQYF.

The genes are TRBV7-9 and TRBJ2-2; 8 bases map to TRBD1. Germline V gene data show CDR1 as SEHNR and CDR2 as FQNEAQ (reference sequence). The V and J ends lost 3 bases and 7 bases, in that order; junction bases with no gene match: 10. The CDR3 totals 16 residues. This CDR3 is CASSFRTGGADGELFF. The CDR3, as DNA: TGTGCCAGCAGCTTCCGTACAGGGGGAGCGGACGGGGAGCTGTTTTTT.